This T cell receptor (beta chain) was recorded in a study of beta chain features in type 1 diabetes (dated by TCRdb to between 2018 and 2020). Regarding the complete study: Mean age, gender distribution, total cell number and subset yield did not differ between patients and healthy donors. The study compared TCRB repertoires of sorted circulating CD4+ T cell subsets between recently diagnosed type 1 diabetes patients and matched healthy donors. A total of 100 million to 110 million sorted cells were examined across all samples, and a strong correlation was observed between cell number per subset and RNA yield. Naive and central memory subsets were obtained from all 30 or so donors, but regulatory and stem cell-like memory subsets were isolated from only 8 patients and roughly 8 healthy donors. Study-wide findings and limitations: Fewer insertions and more nucleotide deletions at VDJ recombination sites were observed in patients with type 1 diabetes, implying thymic rearrangement abnormalities. In all four CD4+ subsets, TCRB CDR3 length was moderately but significantly shorter in type 1 diabetes patients. Naive, central memory and regulatory TCRB repertoires appeared more similar among patients than among healthy donors. Because cDNA was sequenced instead of genomic DNA, activated cells with high expression could be over-represented, although the groups did not differ in activation or CD3 levels. PCR might favor shorter templates, but patient and control samples were amplified and corrected together, so any skew would affect both groups equally. HLA sub-analyses involved small numbers of individuals, so any influence of HLA type on TCRB rearrangement remained unresolved.

There are 15 amino acids in the CDR3, from cysteine to phenylalanine inclusive. Just the 45-base CDR3 DNA is kept, in frame starting at base 1. V gives up 6 bases and J gives up 6 bases, and the segment between their germline ends measures 18 bases. The CDR1 and CDR2 encoded by the germline V gene are SGHAT and FQNNGV. From each donor, a single peripheral blood sample of around 120 mL on average was drawn into heparinised tubes. Using a panel that included CD45RO, CCR7, CD25, CD127, CD95 and CD27, naive, central memory, regulatory and stem cell-like memory CD4+ T cells were sorted on a BD FACSAria II. Every sorted population had a purity above 98%. Right away, PBMCs were isolated by Lymphoprep density gradient centrifugation and were stained directly, with no culture step. Samples were stained and sorted in pairs, with one healthy donor and one patient per experiment, so that batch effects were minimized.

All of the isolated RNA was reverse transcribed with the High Capacity cDNA Reverse Transcription Kit, so expressed TCRB transcripts were sequenced. Deep immunoSEQ sequencing was performed on naive, central memory and regulatory T cell samples, with an average of around 3.4 million total reads per sample. Sorted cells were lysed in RLT buffer, and RNA was extracted using DNase-treated RNeasy Micro or Mini kits according to cell number. Each cell subset was processed on its own to prevent cross-contamination, while patient and healthy donor samples were processed together. Using the immunoSEQ multiplex PCR, TCRB sequences were amplified from cDNA into 87-bp fragments spanning the CDR3 region. Sequencing of the amplicons was performed on the Illumina HiSeq platform. The paper's data handling went like this. PCR bias was corrected computationally using synthetic template baselines, and reads within Hamming distance 2 were collapsed, with unmergeable singletons discarded. Reads were aligned against IMGT to assign V, D and J genes, CDR3 length and insertions or deletions at six rearrangement sites. Clonotype counts were normalized to sorted cell number within each subset before computing true diversity and Gini coefficients with the tcR R package. The overlap coefficient, calculated on TCRB nucleotide sequences, was used to measure repertoire sharing. Out-of-frame TCRB sequences from naive cells were analyzed to stand in for the pre-selection repertoire. Entries here come from immuneACCESS through TCRdb and include only in-frame sequences with V and J called. Some clones fail to appear in such tables; in the studies checked, an unresolved V gene covers under half of the shortfall, and the cause of the remainder is unknown. D and trimming come from the DNA, and the V and J calls and clone size come from that table. The sample yields about 900,000 clones; 17% were counted once. 0.02% to 0.025% of the sample is held by the ten biggest clonotypes.

This clone has just a few counts. Which antigen it targets is not known. Base qualities are not provided; no much larger clone lies one nucleotide away. The chain joins TRBV11-2 to TRBJ2-1, and possibly TRBD1, on 6 matching bases. Sequenced material: naive CD4+ T cells from blood. This specimen's cell subset or site label, interpreted: true naive CD4+ T cells. This sequence originates from a woman aged 18-29 years in good health. CDR3 reads: CASSLLQGFSNEQFF. In nucleotide form, the sequence is TGTGCCAGCAGTCTCTTGCAGGGGTTTTCCAATGAGCAGTTCTTC.